This T cell receptor beta chain originates from a study of CD8 T cells in Susac syndrome. From germline, CDR1 is SQVTM and CDR2 ANQGSEA. The CDR3 runs 12 residues. V was clipped by 0 bases and J by 1 base, with 2 bases between them. Matching for age and sex applied to the controls, who were healthy donors. With random hexamers, roughly 0.45 to 1 ug RNA was reverse transcribed. TCRdb re-analysed the immunoSEQ multiplex PCR reads in MiXCR, keeping a single row per CDR3 protein. This sample yields roughly 130,000 distinct CDR3 sequences, of which roughly 96% are seen a single time; 0.12% belongs to the top ten.

The sequencing sample was made of CD4+ T cells from PBMCs. The receptor was isolated from a human donor in good health. The rearrangement uses TRBV29-1 and TRBJ2-3; D is unclear. CDR3 nucleotides: TGCAGCGTTGAAGACGGCACAGATACGCAGTATTTT. It yields the protein CSVEDGTDTQYF.